The present entry profiles one T cell receptor (beta chain) with its context. Germline CDR1 and CDR2: SGHAT and FQNNGV. Trimming pared 7 bases from V and 3 bases from J, leaving 12 bases between. The CDR3 spans 13 residues. Profiled with immunoSEQ multiplex PCR; TCRdb holds only in-frame clones, not every one. The sample shows 200,000 to 250,000 clones, about 85% of them seen only once. The data were taken from a study of blood T cell repertoires in COVID-19. The genes are TRBV11-2 and TRBJ1-1, with D possibly matching TRBD1 (6 bases). What was sequenced was peripheral blood. This TCR came from a woman between 18 and 29 years old who had recovered from COVID-19. CDR3 region: CASTNRAHTEAFF. The DNA of the CDR3 is TGTGCCAGCACTAACAGGGCTCACACTGAAGCTTTCTTT.